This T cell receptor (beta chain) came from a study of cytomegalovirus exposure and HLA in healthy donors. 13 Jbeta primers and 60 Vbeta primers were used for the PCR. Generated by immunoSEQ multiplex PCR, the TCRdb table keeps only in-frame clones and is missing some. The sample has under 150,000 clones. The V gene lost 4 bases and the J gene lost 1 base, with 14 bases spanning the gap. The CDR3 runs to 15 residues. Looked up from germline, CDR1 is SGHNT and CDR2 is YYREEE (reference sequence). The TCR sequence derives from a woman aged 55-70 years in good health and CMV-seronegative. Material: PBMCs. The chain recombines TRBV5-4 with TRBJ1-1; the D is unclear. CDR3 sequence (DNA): TGTGCCAGCAGCGGCGCGACCAACAGGAACACTGAAGCTTTCTTT. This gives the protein CASSGATNRNTEAFF.